Presented here are 18 T cell receptor beta chains from one specimen sequenced in a study of T cells in Graves' hyperthyroidism and ophthalmopathy. Amplification of TCR beta CDR3 regions was performed using RNA transcripts as template. The HTBI primer set served for first-round RT-PCR of the TCR CDR3. TCRdb reanalysed the multiplex PCR reads using MiXCR and keeps one entry per CDR3 protein. The sample includes about 200,000 distinct CDR3 sequences, around 20% seen only once; the top ten take just under 45%. The sequenced sample was blood. These receptors originate from a man aged 40-55 years with Graves' hyperthyroidism.

The genes are TRBV5-6 and TRBJ2-3, with 8 bases matching TRBD2. From germline, CDR1 is SGHDT and CDR2 YYEEEE. CDR3 length equals 15 residues. V lost 4 bases to trimming and J lost 4 bases; unmatched junction nucleotides: 8. The CDR3 DNA sequence: TGTGCCAGCAGCCCGACACTAGCGGCAGCAGATACGCAGTATTTT. Its protein is CASSPTLAAADTQYF.

As DNA, the CDR3 is TGTGCCATCAGTGCGGCTAGCGGGGGTCGTAGCTCCTACGAGCAGTACTTC. It translates to CAISAASGGRSSYEQYF. V is TRBV10-3 and J is TRBJ2-7; 10 bases are shared with TRBD2. Trimming took 4 bases from V and 0 from J; bases not matched to a gene: 9. CDR1 and CDR2 (germline): ENHRY, SYGVKD. The CDR3 sequence is 17 residues long.

This clonotype has only a few counts. The rearrangement links TRBV20-1 to TRBJ1-5, with unresolved D. This CDR3 has 12 residues. Germline values: CDR1 DFQATT, CDR2 SNEGSKA (reference sequence). V was cut by 4 bases and J by 3 bases, with 7 bases left in between. CDR3: CSANTNNQPQHF. CDR3 nucleotides: TGCAGTGCTAACACTAACAATCAGCCCCAGCATTTT.

This chain uses TRBV10-3 with TRBJ1-2; 9 bases align to TRBD1. In germline, CDR1 is ENHRY, CDR2 SYGVKD. The J segment lost 2 bases and the V segment lost 6 bases, leaving 7 bases of the junction unmatched. The CDR3 runs 15 residues. The CDR3 here is CAISARGQGNYGYTF. CDR3 nucleotides: TGTGCCATCAGCGCTCGAGGACAGGGGAACTATGGCTACACCTTC.

This rearrangement joins TRBV29-1 to TRBJ1-4; D is ambiguous. Germline V CDR1 and CDR2: SQVTM, ANQGSEA. V was cut by 7 bases and J by 3 bases, with 12 bases left in between. There are 13 residues in the CDR3. CDR3 sequence (DNA): TGCAGCGCAAAGGCAGGTCCTAATGAAAAACTGTTTTTT. This translates into CSAKAGPNEKLFF.

A single count supports this clonotype. V usage is TRBV5-5 and J usage is TRBJ2-1; 12 nucleotides line up with TRBD2. The V segment lost 0 bases and the J segment 2 bases; nucleotides outside the gene matches: 12. Germline V gives CDR1 SGHKS, CDR2 YYEKEE (reference sequence). The CDR3 has 20 residues. In DNA form, the CDR3 reads TGTGCCAGCAGCTTGGCGTTGTCAACAACTAGCGGGGGGACCTACAATGAGCAGTTCTTC. Its protein product is CASSLALSTTSGGTYNEQFF.

Points on this clonotype: One junction end disagrees with the germline gene, perhaps due to a read error. The rearrangement joins TRBV24-1 to TRBJ2-1; 7 bases match TRBD1. Germline CDR1 reads KGHDR; CDR2 reads SFDVKD. CDR3 length equals 15 residues. The chain's CDR3 is CATSDVGGSHNEQFF. The DNA of the CDR3 is TGTGCCACCAGTGATGTAGGGGGCTCCCACAATGAGCAGTTCTTC.

In this sample, this clonotype turned up many times. V is TRBV2 and J is TRBJ1-2; 8 positions agree with TRBD1. Germline V gene sequence: CDR1 SNHLY, CDR2 FYNNEI. This CDR3 region has 15 residues. Trimming cost V 3 bases and J 3 bases; bases outside gene matches: 6. The CDR3 nucleotides are TGTGCCAGCAGTGACAGGGGGCGCGAGGACTATGGCTACACCTTC. This sequence encodes CASSDRGREDYGYTF.

This clonotype has more than one count but fewer than ten. The rearrangement links TRBV2 to TRBJ1-4; the D is unclear. The CDR3 is made up of 16 amino acids. CDR1 SNHLY and CDR2 FYNNEI come from the germline V gene. The ends were cut back, 5 bases at V and 0 bases at J, with 13 bases in the middle. In nucleotides, the CDR3 is TGTGCCAGCAGTTTTTTAACAGCAGCAACTAATGAAAAACTGTTTTTT. Encoded protein: CASSFLTAATNEKLFF.

This clonotype occurred a few times. This chain connects TRBV5-5 to TRBJ2-3; a weak D match, TRBD1 (5 bases). Germline-derived CDR1 and CDR2 are SGHKS and YYEKEE (reference sequence). There are 18 residues in the CDR3. Trimming left V 0 bases short and J 0 bases short, with 17 bases between. Here the CDR3 DNA reads TGTGCCAGCAGCTTGGCGCACAGGACCCATACTAGCACAGATACGCAGTATTTT. Protein sequence: CASSLAHRTHTSTDTQYF.

The V gene is TRBV25-1, the J gene TRBJ1-5, with D possibly matching TRBD1 (6 bases). Germline CDR1 reads MGHDK; CDR2 reads SYGVNS. This CDR3 region has 15 residues. With 2 bases removed from V and 0 bases from J, the gap between germline ends came to 8 bases. In DNA form, the CDR3 reads TGTGCCAGCAGTGAAGGAGGGGGTAGCAATCAGCCCCAGCATTTT. Translation: CASSEGGGSNQPQHF. Supplemented by reference TRBV25-1 and TRBJ1-5, the full variable domain reads EADIYQTPRYLVIGTGKKITLECSQTMGHDKMYWYQQDPGMELHLIHYSYGVNSTEKGDLSSESTVSRIRTEHFPLTLESARPSHTSQYLCASSEGGGSNQPQHFGDGTRLSIL.

This clonotype occurred many times. The chain carries TRBV7-2 and TRBJ2-1; TRBD2 might be the D (6 bases). The CDR3 loop spans 15 amino acids. The V gene lost 2 bases and the J gene lost 4 bases, with 12 bases spanning the gap. Germline lookup yields CDR1 SGHTA and CDR2 FQGNSA. The CDR3, as DNA: TGTGCCAGCAGCTTAAGGGGACTCGGGTACAATGAGCAGTTCTTC. Translation gives CASSLRGLGYNEQFF.

Comment on this clonotype: Compared with germline, one end of the junction differs, possibly owing to a read error. This chain links TRBV28 with TRBJ1-4; no firm D call. CDR1 is MDHEN and CDR2 is SYDVKM in the germline V gene. The CDR3 extends over 15 amino acids. The CDR3 loop reads CAGSFNGATNEKLFF. The CDR3 bases are TGTGCCGGCAGTTTTAATGGTGCAACTAATGAAAAACTGTTTTTT.

The table lists this clonotype with many counts. The chain uses TRBV7-3 and TRBJ1-1, with D unresolved. The CDR3 extends over 16 amino acids. Trimming removed 1 base at V and 0 bases at J, with 12 bases between. The germline CDR1 and CDR2 sequences are SGHTA and FQGTGA. The CDR3 nucleotides are TGTGCCAGCAGCTTAAGTCTGGGGAGAATGAACACTGAAGCTTTCTTT. Encoded protein: CASSLSLGRMNTEAFF.

Ten or more counts support this clonotype. The chain couples TRBV5-1 to TRBJ1-6; 9 positions agree with TRBD1. The length of the CDR3 is 16 residues. Germline V CDR1 and CDR2: SGHRS, YFSETQ. The V segment lost 0 bases and the J segment 9 bases; nucleotides outside the gene matches: 7. DNA for the CDR3: TGCGCCAGCAGCTTGGCCGGGACAGGGAGAGGTTCACCCCTCCACTTT. This sequence encodes CASSLAGTGRGSPLHF.

This clonotype has ten or more counts. One junction end disagrees with the germline gene, perhaps due to a read error. The chain couples TRBV7-8 to TRBJ2-7; D not certain. The CDR3 is 15 residues long. Per germline, CDR1 SGHVS and CDR2 FQNEAQ. CDR3 nucleotides: TGTGCCAGCAGCTTCTCTAGGGCGCCCTCCCACGAGCAGTACTTC. It specifies CASSFSRAPSHEQYF.

The rearrangement joins TRBV15 to TRBJ2-7; no clear D. The CDR3 covers 14 residues. Germline V gene lookup returns CDR1 LNHNV and CDR2 YYDKDF (reference sequence). The V end was cut by 4 bases, the J end by 5 bases, with 15 bases between. The CDR3 loop reads CATSTRSGSNEQYF. In DNA, the CDR3 is TGTGCCACCAGCACCCGATCGGGTAGTAACGAGCAGTACTTC.

Remarks on this clonotype: A much larger clone differs by one base, so this may be a read error. The chain couples TRBV30 to TRBJ1-1; D is uncertain. Germline loops: CDR1 GTSNPN, CDR2 SVGIG (reference sequence). V was clipped by 2 bases and J by 4 bases, with 14 bases between them. This CDR3 comprises 14 residues. CDR3: CAWSPLRRVTEAFF. CDR3 DNA: TGTGCCTGGAGTCCCCTTCGGAGGGTCACTGAAGCTTTCTTT.